Listed here are 17 T cell receptor beta chains from one sample, sequenced in a study of blood T cell repertoires in COVID-19. Produced via immunoSEQ multiplex PCR; TCRdb's table is partial and in-frame only. The sample includes tens of thousands of clones, about nine tenths of them seen just once. Sequenced: peripheral blood. The receptors come from a man aged 25 to 40 with acute or convalescent COVID-19.

V usage is TRBV5-1 and J usage is TRBJ2-5; a weak D match, TRBD1 (6 bases). V gave up 0 bases and J gave up 2 bases, with 11 bases separating them. Germline V gene data show CDR1 as SGHRS and CDR2 as YFSETQ. The CDR3 sequence is 15 residues long. CDR3 coding DNA: TGCGCCAGCAGCTTGGCGACAGGAACACAAGAGACCCAGTACTTC. It encodes CASSLATGTQETQYF.

This chain connects TRBV27 to TRBJ2-3; TRBD2 matches 7 bases. The CDR3 sequence is 17 residues long. Germline V lookup: CDR1 MNHEY, CDR2 SMNVEV (reference sequence). V lost 5 bases to trimming and J lost 3 bases; unmatched junction nucleotides: 14. The CDR3 here is CASSRKRASGGTDTQYF. In DNA form, the CDR3 reads TGTGCCAGCAGTAGAAAGAGGGCATCGGGGGGTACAGATACGCAGTATTTT.

The rearrangement joins TRBV9 to TRBJ1-3; D remains ambiguous. Germline V gives CDR1 SGDLS, CDR2 YYNGEE. This CDR3 has 14 residues. The V gene lost 4 bases and the J gene lost 0 bases, with 8 bases spanning the gap. The CDR3 here is CASSLMSSGNTIYF. Written as DNA, the CDR3 is TGTGCCAGCAGCCTCATGAGCTCTGGAAACACCATATATTTT.

The genes are TRBV28 and TRBJ2-3, with a possible D match to TRBD1 (6 bases). Germline assignment: CDR1 MDHEN and CDR2 SYDVKM. The CDR3 spans 13 residues. The V gene lost 6 bases and the J gene lost 3 bases, with 10 bases spanning the gap. The CDR3 region is CASRKQGTDTQYF. The CDR3 DNA follows: TGTGCCAGCAGAAAACAGGGAACAGATACGCAGTATTTT.

This clone was seen once. V usage is TRBV5-1 and J usage is TRBJ1-2; the D is unclear. CDR1 is SGHRS and CDR2 is YFSETQ in the germline V gene. The CDR3 runs 13 residues. Trimming took 0 bases from V and 4 from J, leaving 7 bases between them. DNA of the CDR3: TGCGCCAGCAGCTTGGTAAACGGCTATGGCTACACCTTC. Protein sequence: CASSLVNGYGYTF. The full variable domain, with the rest looked up from reference TRBV5-1 and TRBJ1-2, is KAGVTQTPRYLIKTRGQQVTLSCSPISGHRSVSWYQQTPGQGLQFLFEYFSETQRNKGNFPGRFSGRQFSNSRSEMNVSTLELGDSALYLCASSLVNGYGYTFGSGTRLTVV.

The J gene is TRBJ2-1, the V gene TRBV21-1; the table gives TRBD2 as D, unverified against the DNA. TRBV21-1 is classified as a pseudogene. The length of the CDR3 is 15 residues. CDR3 sequence reads: CASSNRGGYENEQFF. DNA for the CDR3: TGTGCCAGCAGCAACCGGGGGGGGTATGAGAATGAGCAGTTCTTC.

The genes are TRBV27 and TRBJ1-5; TRBD1 aligns across 10 bases. J gave up 6 bases and V 7 bases, and 18 bases lay outside the gene matches. Germline V lookup: CDR1 MNHEY, CDR2 SMNVEV (reference sequence). This CDR3 contains 18 residues. CDR3 nucleotides: TGTGCCAGCATCCCAAGAGACAGGGGGCGAGATTGGCGTCAGCCCCAGCATTTT. Translation: CASIPRDRGRDWRQPQHF.

This clone showed up just a few times. The chain combines TRBV7-2 with TRBJ2-4; 8 bases are shared with TRBD1. CDR3 length: 14 residues. The V segment lost 6 bases and the J segment 13 bases; nucleotides outside the gene matches: 14. Germline lookup yields CDR1 SGHTA and CDR2 FQGNSA. CDR3 in DNA: TGTGCCAGCAGATCCGGGACAGGTGGTCCCGCCCAGTACTTC. It encodes CASRSGTGGPAQYF.

The genes are TRBV5-3 and TRBJ1-1; TRBD1 aligns across 9 bases. TRBV5-3 is marked as an open reading frame, function uncertain. Trimming removed 5 bases from V and 0 bases from J; junction bases left unmatched: 11. The CDR3 has 17 amino acids. The CDR3 DNA sequence: TGTGCCAGAAGTCTGGAGGGGACAGGGCAAATGAACACTGAAGCTTTCTTT. Translation: CARSLEGTGQMNTEAFF.

The chain combines TRBV5-1 with TRBJ2-2, with 8 bases lining up with TRBD1. The CDR3 runs to 15 residues. Germline lookup yields CDR1 SGHRS and CDR2 YFSETQ. Trimming took 6 bases from V and 1 from J; bases not matched to a gene: 5. DNA for the CDR3: TGCGCCAGCAACCAGGGGGCTGGGAACACCGGGGAGCTGTTTTTT. Its translation: CASNQGAGNTGELFF.

The rearrangement links TRBV29-1 to TRBJ1-2; D is undetermined. The CDR3 loop spans 13 amino acids. CDR1 and CDR2 (germline): SQVTM, ANQGSEA. Between the trimmed V and J ends, which lost 7 bases and 2 bases, there was a span of 14 bases. CDR3 nucleotide sequence: TGCAGCGCGACCCCGACACAAAACTATGGCTACACCTTC. It encodes CSATPTQNYGYTF.

The V call is TRBV5-1, the J call TRBJ2-5; TRBD1 agrees at 10 bases. The germline V gene has CDR1 SGHRS and CDR2 YFSETQ. There are 16 residues in the CDR3. Trimming removed 2 bases from V and 4 bases from J; junction bases left unmatched: 8. CDR3 sequence (DNA): TGCGCCAGCAGCTTCGACAGGGGGCAGGCGACAGAGACCCAGTACTTC. Its protein product is CASSFDRGQATETQYF. Complete variable domain (other parts from reference TRBV5-1 and TRBJ2-5): KAGVTQTPRYLIKTRGQQVTLSCSPISGHRSVSWYQQTPGQGLQFLFEYFSETQRNKGNFPGRFSGRQFSNSRSEMNVSTLELGDSALYLCASSFDRGQATETQYFGPGTRLLVL.

The chain joins TRBV11-2 to TRBJ2-2, with 10 bases fitting TRBD1. Trimming cost V 5 bases and J 1 base; bases outside gene matches: 13. Looked up from germline, CDR1 is SGHAT and CDR2 is FQNNGV. This CDR3 has 19 amino acids. The CDR3 spells CASSRGTGAASVNTGELFF. DNA of the CDR3: TGTGCCAGCAGCCGGGGGACAGGGGCCGCCTCCGTGAACACCGGGGAGCTGTTTTTT.

For the CDR3, the DNA is TGTGCCAGCAGCTTAGGGCAGTACACTGAAGCTTTCTTT. It encodes CASSLGQYTEAFF. This rearrangement joins TRBV11-3 to TRBJ1-1, with D unclear. From germline, CDR1 is SGHNT and CDR2 YENEEA. The CDR3 contains 13 residues. V gave up 1 base and J gave up 3 bases, with 6 bases separating them.

This chain uses TRBV12-5 with TRBJ1-1; 12 bases line up with TRBD1. This CDR3 has 15 amino acids. Germline CDR1 is LGHNT and CDR2 is FRNRAP. With 4 bases clipped from V and 7 bases from J, the junction kept 7 bases outside the gene matches. CDR3 loop: CASGSGQGAEFEAFF. CDR3 bases: TGTGCTAGTGGTTCGGGACAGGGGGCGGAGTTTGAAGCTTTCTTT. The full variable domain, in which reference TRBV12-5 and TRBJ1-1 provide the parts outside the CDR3, is DARVTQTPRHKVTEMGQEVTMRCQPILGHNTVFWYRQTMMQGLELLAYFRNRAPLDDSGMPKDRFSAEMPDATLATLKIQPSEPRDSAVYFCASGSGQGAEFEAFFGQGTRLTVV.

This clone was counted between two and nine times. This chain links TRBV6-2 or TRBV6-3 with TRBJ2-7; the match to TRBD2 covers 11 bases. CDR1 is MNHEY, CDR2 SVGEGT, per germline. The CDR3 spans 16 residues. V lost 5 bases and J lost 3; bases outside the gene matches: 9. CDR3 region: CASSKIGTSGYYEQYF. DNA of the CDR3: TGTGCCAGCAGTAAAATAGGGACTAGCGGATACTACGAGCAGTACTTC.

The chain has TRBV5-6 and TRBJ1-5, with D possibly matching TRBD1 (5 bases). Germline-derived CDR1 and CDR2 are SGHDT and YYEEEE. This CDR3 has 13 amino acids. Deletions cut 3 bases from V and 3 bases from J, with 7 bases between. CDR3 region: CASSWGTNQPQHF. The DNA of the CDR3 is TGTGCCAGCAGCTGGGGCACCAATCAGCCCCAGCATTTT.